A single T cell receptor beta chain is shown here with its context. The clone's antigen remains unknown. No quality values exist for individual bases; no much larger clone is one base distant. Receptor libraries were prepared by the immunoSEQ multiplex PCR assay. As for how the authors treated the data: A statistical classification framework was built for diagnosing cytomegalovirus status from the catalog of TCR beta chain sequences. TCRdb limited this immuneACCESS table to in-frame rearrangements with V and J called. A share of clones is missing; checked studies link under half to unresolved V genes, and the rest is unexplained. The DNA was the basis for D and trimming; V, J and clone size are from that table. The sample table contains 200,000 or so clones; only one count was recorded for 75% to 90% of them. Roughly 7% of the sample is held by the ten biggest clonotypes. This sample was taken from a study of cytomegalovirus exposure and HLA in healthy donors (dated by TCRdb to the late 2010s). For the study in its entirety: A later analysis indicated that the 90 to 150 validation repertoires were generated on the platform also employed for the approximately 670 repertoires of the first cohort. The study was designed to test whether signatures of past pathogen exposure could be identified by cataloging public T cell receptors. Along with the roughly 670-subject first cohort, a separate validation cohort of over 90 different subjects was used. High-throughput TCR immunosequencing, statistical association of individual TCRs with disease status, and machine learning were combined to predict cytomegalovirus infection status.

V is reduced by 4 bases and J by 0 bases, leaving a spacing of 13 bases between them. The germline V gene supplies CDR1 MNHNS and CDR2 SASEGT. From its cysteine to its phenylalanine, the CDR3 spans 17 amino acids. Only the CDR3 DNA is retained, 51 bases long and in frame from the first base. The donors belonged to the validation cohort of approximately 130 subjects, which was separate from the approximately 700-subject first cohort. Findings and caveats that apply to the study as a whole: In vitro tests confirmed that a few of the cytomegalovirus-associated TCR beta chains recognize cytomegalovirus antigens. The study listed 164 TCR beta chains as associated with cytomegalovirus. All 120 or so repertoires were used to score co-occurrence in the validation cohort in a later analysis, because that analysis had no HLA typing for the cohort. While some public TCRs were present in many individuals, most TCR sequences turned up only very rarely across donors. The authors suggested that the approach could potentially be generalized to other disease states and immunological phenotypes. Subsequent analysis determined that TCRs grouped into clusters in the first cohort also showed a tendency toward co-occurrence across the 120 or so validation repertoires, and approximately 93% of cluster scores exceeded 0. Cytomegalovirus status was reported to be diagnosed by the classifier with high specificity and sensitivity in both the original and validation cohorts.

The receptor was isolated from a man in his late teens or twenties in good health and CMV-seropositive. The chain joins TRBV6-1 to TRBJ2-6; possibly the D gene is TRBD1, per 6 matching bases. The sample consisted of PBMCs. The CDR3 sequence is CASSVWTDSSGANVLTF. The bases read TGTGCCAGCAGTGTTTGGACAGACAGCTCTGGGGCCAACGTCCTGACTTTC.